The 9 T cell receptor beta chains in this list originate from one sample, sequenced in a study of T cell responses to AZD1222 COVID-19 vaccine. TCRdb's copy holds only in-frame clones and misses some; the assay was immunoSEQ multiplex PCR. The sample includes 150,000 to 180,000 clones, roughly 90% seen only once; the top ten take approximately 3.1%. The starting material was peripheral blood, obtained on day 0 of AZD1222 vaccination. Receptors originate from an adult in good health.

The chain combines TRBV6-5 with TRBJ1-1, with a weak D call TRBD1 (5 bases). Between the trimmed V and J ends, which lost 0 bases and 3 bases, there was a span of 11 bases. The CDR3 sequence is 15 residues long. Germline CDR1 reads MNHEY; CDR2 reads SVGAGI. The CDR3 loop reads CASSYSVGVYTEAFF. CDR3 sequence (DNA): TGTGCCAGCAGTTACTCCGTAGGGGTGTACACTGAAGCTTTCTTT.

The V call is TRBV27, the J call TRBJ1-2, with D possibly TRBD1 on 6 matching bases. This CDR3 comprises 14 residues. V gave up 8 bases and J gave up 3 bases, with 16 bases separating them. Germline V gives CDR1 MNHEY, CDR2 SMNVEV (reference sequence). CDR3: CASGGHMQDYGYTF. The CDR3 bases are TGTGCCAGCGGGGGCCATATGCAGGACTATGGCTACACCTTC.

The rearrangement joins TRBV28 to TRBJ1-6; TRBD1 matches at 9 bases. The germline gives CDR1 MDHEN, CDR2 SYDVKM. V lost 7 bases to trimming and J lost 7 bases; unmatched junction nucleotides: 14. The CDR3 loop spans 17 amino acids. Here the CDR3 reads CASMSGQGATGNSPLHF. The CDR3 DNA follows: TGTGCCAGCATGTCGGGACAGGGAGCGACGGGAAATTCACCCCTCCACTTT.

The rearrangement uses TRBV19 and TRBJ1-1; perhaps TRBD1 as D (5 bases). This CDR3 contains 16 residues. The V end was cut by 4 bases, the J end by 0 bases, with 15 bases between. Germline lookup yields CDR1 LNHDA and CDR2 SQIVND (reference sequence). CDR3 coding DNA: TGTGCCAGTAGTACCGGGACGGGCGGGGTGAACACTGAAGCTTTCTTT. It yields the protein CASSTGTGGVNTEAFF. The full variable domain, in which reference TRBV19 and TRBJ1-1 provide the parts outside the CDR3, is DGGITQSPKYLFRKEGQNVTLSCEQNLNHDAMYWYRQDPGQGLRLIYYSQIVNDFQKGDIAEGYSVSREKKESFPLTVTSAQKNPTAFYLCASSTGTGGVNTEAFFGQGTRLTVV.

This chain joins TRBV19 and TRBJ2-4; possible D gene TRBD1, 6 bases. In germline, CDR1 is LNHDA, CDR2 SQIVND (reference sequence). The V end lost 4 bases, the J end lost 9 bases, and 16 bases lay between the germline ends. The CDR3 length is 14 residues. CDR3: CASSNGGSVAIQYF. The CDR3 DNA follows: TGTGCCAGTAGTAATGGGGGCTCAGTCGCCATTCAGTACTTC. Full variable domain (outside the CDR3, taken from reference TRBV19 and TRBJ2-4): DGGITQSPKYLFRKEGQNVTLSCEQNLNHDAMYWYRQDPGQGLRLIYYSQIVNDFQKGDIAEGYSVSREKKESFPLTVTSAQKNPTAFYLCASSNGGSVAIQYFGAGTRLSVL.

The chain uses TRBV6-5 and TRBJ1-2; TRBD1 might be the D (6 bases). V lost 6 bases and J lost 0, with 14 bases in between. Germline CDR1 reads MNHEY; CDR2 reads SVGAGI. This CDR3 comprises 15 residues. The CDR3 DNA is TGTGCCAGCAGGGGACCCGGGACAACTAACTATGGCTACACCTTC. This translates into CASRGPGTTNYGYTF.

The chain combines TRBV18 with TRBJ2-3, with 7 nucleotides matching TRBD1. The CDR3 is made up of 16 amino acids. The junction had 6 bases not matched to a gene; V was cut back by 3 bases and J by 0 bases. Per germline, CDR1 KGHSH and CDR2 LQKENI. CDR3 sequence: CASSPQGQASTDTQYF. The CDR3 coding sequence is TGTGCCAGCTCACCTCAAGGACAGGCCAGCACAGATACGCAGTATTTT.

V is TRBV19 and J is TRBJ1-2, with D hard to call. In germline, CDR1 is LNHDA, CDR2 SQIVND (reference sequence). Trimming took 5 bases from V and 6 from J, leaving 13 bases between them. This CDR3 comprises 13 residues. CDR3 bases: TGTGCCAGTAGTCACACCTCCAGACATGGCTACACCTTC. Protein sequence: CASSHTSRHGYTF.

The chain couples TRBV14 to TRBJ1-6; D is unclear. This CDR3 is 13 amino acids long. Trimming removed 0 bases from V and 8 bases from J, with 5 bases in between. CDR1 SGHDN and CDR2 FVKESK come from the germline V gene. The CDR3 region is CASSQEGYSPLHF. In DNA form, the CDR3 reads TGTGCCAGCAGCCAAGAAGGTTATTCACCCCTCCACTTT.